The 29 T cell receptor beta chains listed next were all sequenced from one sample in a study of molecular identifiers for immune sequencing clone quantification. MiXCR, run by TCRdb on the PCR reads, gives a single entry per CDR3 protein. The sample yields 350,000 or so distinct CDR3 sequences, around a fifth seen once. Sequenced material: naive CD8+ T cells from blood, with Jurkat cell RNA spiked in. Subset: FACS-sorted CD8+CD4-CCR7+CD45RA+ naive T cells. These receptors were obtained from a human donor in good health. Some libraries in this study had Jurkat cell RNA spiked in.

This clonotype was recorded many times. The genes are TRBV30 and TRBJ1-5, with D unclear. Trimming left V 2 bases short and J 8 bases short, with 13 bases between. The length of the CDR3 is 13 residues. Germline-derived CDR1 and CDR2 are GTSNPN and SVGIG (reference sequence). Here the CDR3 DNA reads TGTGCCTGGAGTCTCACCAGCGGGGAGCCCCAGCATTTT. Protein product: CAWSLTSGEPQHF.

Ten or more counts support this clonotype. The chain recombines TRBV12-3 or TRBV12-4 with TRBJ1-5; D uncertain. The CDR3 is 15 residues long. The V gene lost 3 bases and the J gene lost 0 bases, with 9 bases spanning the gap. The CDR3 bases are TGTGCCAGCAGTTTCGGCCGGGCTAGCAATCAGCCCCAGCATTTT. Encoded protein: CASSFGRASNQPQHF.

Of note for this clonotype: A much more abundant neighbour one base away suggests this may be a read error. The chain employs TRBV7-2 and TRBJ1-4; 8 positions agree with TRBD1. This CDR3 spans 16 amino acids. Germline values: CDR1 SGHTA, CDR2 FQGNSA. CDR3 in amino acids: CASSSTTGATGEKLSF. Here the CDR3 DNA reads TGTGCCAGCAGCTCCACGACAGGGGCCACGGGTGAAAAACTGTCTTTT.

This clonotype has a count of ten or more. The chain recombines TRBV25-1 with TRBJ2-1; the D is unclear. The CDR3 extends over 13 amino acids. The ends were cut back, 2 bases at V and 5 bases at J, with 7 bases in the middle. The germline CDR1 and CDR2 sequences are MGHDK and SYGVNS. The DNA for the CDR3 is TGTGCCAGCAGTGAAAACATTCACAATGAGCAGTTCTTC. Protein sequence: CASSENIHNEQFF. Drawing the rest from reference TRBV25-1 and TRBJ2-1, the complete variable domain is EADIYQTPRYLVIGTGKKITLECSQTMGHDKMYWYQQDPGMELHLIHYSYGVNSTEKGDLSSESTVSRIRTEHFPLTLESARPSHTSQYLCASSENIHNEQFFGPGTRLTVL.

This clonotype was observed many times. The J gene is TRBJ2-5, the V gene TRBV2; possibly TRBD1 for D (5 bases). V lost 0 bases to trimming and J lost 2 bases, with 10 bases between them. CDR1 and CDR2 (germline): SNHLY, FYNNEI. The CDR3 extends over 15 amino acids. DNA of the CDR3: TGTGCCAGCAGTGAAGCGGGGCAGGATCAAGAGACCCAGTACTTC. Translating it yields CASSEAGQDQETQYF.

There are many counts of this clonotype. The chain carries TRBV27 and TRBJ2-7; D possibly uses TRBD1 or TRBD2 (7 bases each). Germline loops: CDR1 MNHEY, CDR2 SMNVEV (reference sequence). The CDR3 is 14 amino acids. Trimming cost V 5 bases and J 5 bases, with 16 bases left between them. Here the CDR3 DNA reads TGTGCCAGCAGTGAAGCGGGACAGATGAACGAGCAGTACTTC. Amino acid sequence: CASSEAGQMNEQYF.

The table lists this clonotype with many counts. V usage is TRBV29-1 and J usage is TRBJ1-1, with no clear D. Germline CDR1 is SQVTM and CDR2 is ANQGSEA. V was pared by 5 bases and J by 1 base, with 8 bases between. The CDR3 is 12 residues long. CDR3 DNA: TGCAGCGTTATCCCAGAGAACACTGAAGCTTTCTTT. It specifies CSVIPENTEAFF.

A note on this clonotype: This may be a read error, as it is one base from a much larger clone. The V gene is TRBV7-9, the J gene TRBJ1-1, with D perhaps matching TRBD1 (5 bases). Germline V gene lookup returns CDR1 SEHNR and CDR2 FQNEAQ (reference sequence). The CDR3 length is 13 residues. The ends were cut back, 4 bases at V and 13 bases at J, with 19 bases in the middle. Here the CDR3 DNA reads TGTGCCAGCAGCTCTACGATACCGGGGGATGATTTCTTT. Translated, it gives CASSSTIPGDDFF.

This clonotype came up many times. The V gene is TRBV23-1, the J gene TRBJ2-3; D remains ambiguous. TRBV23-1 carries the ORF label, with uncertain function. Trimming shortened V by 1 base and J by 2 bases, and 7 bases separated the two germline ends. CDR3 length equals 14 residues. The CDR3 loop reads CASSQFIFTDTQYF. The CDR3 DNA is TGCGCCAGCAGTCAATTCATCTTCACAGATACGCAGTATTTT.

In its sample, this clonotype was seen many times. The V gene is TRBV15, the J gene TRBJ2-4; 9 nucleotides line up with TRBD2. The CDR3 runs to 15 residues. V was pared by 0 bases and J by 5 bases, with 2 bases of the junction left unmatched. Germline V gene lookup returns CDR1 LNHNV and CDR2 YYDKDF (reference sequence). CDR3 sequence reads: CATSREIAGENIQYF. The CDR3 DNA is TGTGCCACCAGCAGAGAAATAGCGGGGGAAAACATTCAGTACTTC.

As for this clonotype: A much larger clone is a single base away; this may be a read error. This rearrangement joins TRBV5-1 to TRBJ2-5; no definite D call. The CDR3 is 13 amino acids. Germline assignment: CDR1 SGHRS and CDR2 YFSETQ. The ends were cut back, 5 bases at V and 2 bases at J, with 10 bases in the middle. CDR3 amino acids: CASRYSSQETQYF. The CDR3 nucleotides are TGCGCCAGCAGATATAGCAGTCAAGAGACCCAGTACTTC.

To note about this clonotype: A much more abundant neighbour one base away suggests this may be a read error. This chain joins TRBV30 and TRBJ2-5; TRBD2 is a possible D gene (5 bases). V lost 0 bases to trimming and J lost 10 bases, with 18 bases between them. There are 14 residues in the CDR3. Germline V gene sequence: CDR1 GTSNPN, CDR2 SVGIG (reference sequence). The CDR3, as DNA: TGTGCCTGGAGTGTATGGACGGACTTTTTGATCCAGTACTTC. Translated: CAWSVWTDFLIQYF.

The V gene is TRBV6-1, the J gene TRBJ2-7; unclear D gene. V lost 7 bases and J lost 4, with 17 bases in between. Per the germline V gene, CDR1 is MNHNS and CDR2 is SASEGT. This CDR3 comprises 14 residues. As DNA, the CDR3 is TGTGCCAGCACGGTTCGACGGGCCTATTACGAGCAGTACTTC. This translates into CASTVRRAYYEQYF.

About this clonotype: Being one base from a much bigger clone, this may be a read error. CDR3 sequence reads: CSARSQGRAKDIQYF. The CDR3 nucleotides read TGCAGTGCTAGATCCCAGGGACGAGCCAAAGACATTCAGTACTTC. V is TRBV20-1 and J is TRBJ2-4, with D perhaps TRBD1 or TRBD2 (5 bases each). CDR1 and CDR2 (germline): DFQATT, SNEGSKA (reference sequence). The CDR3 is made up of 15 amino acids.

This clonotype was observed many times. The CDR3 does not end in the conserved phenylalanine or tryptophan, so this is likely a read error. It is unclear where the CDR3 begins or ends on the DNA, so no DNA is shown, and the CDR3 is as TCRdb lists it. The chain recombines TRBV3-1 with TRBJ2-5; TRBD1, the D gene given by the table, was not confirmed from the DNA. Per germline, CDR1 LGHDT and CDR2 YNNKEL (reference sequence). The length of the CDR3 is 11 amino acids, counting both ends. The CDR3 is CASSQGVRGQL.

This clonotype was detected only a few times. The J gene is TRBJ1-1, the V gene TRBV30; D is uncertain. Trimming shortened V by 4 bases and J by 8 bases, and 17 bases separated the two germline ends. The CDR3 loop spans 13 amino acids. Looked up from germline, CDR1 is GTSNPN and CDR2 is SVGIG (reference sequence). CDR3 DNA: TGTGCCTGGAAGGGCGAAGAATCTTTCGAAGCTTTCTTT. Translating gives CAWKGEESFEAFF.

This clonotype was observed many times. The genes are TRBV5-1 and TRBJ2-1, with D perhaps matching TRBD1 or TRBD2 (5 bases each). Germline CDR1 is SGHRS and CDR2 is YFSETQ. CDR3 length: 15 residues. Trimming stripped 2 bases from V and 0 bases from J, with 9 bases between. The CDR3 DNA reads as TGCGCCAGCAGCTTAGGGACCAGCTCCTACAATGAGCAGTTCTTC. It yields the protein CASSLGTSSYNEQFF.

This clonotype occurred many times. One end of the junction does not line up with germline, which may come from a read error. The chain has TRBV20-1 and TRBJ2-4; D gene ambiguous. Germline CDR1 DFQATT, CDR2 SNEGSKA (reference sequence). The CDR3 is 13 amino acids. CDR3 residues: CSAREALLNIQYF. The CDR3 coding sequence is TGCAGTGCAAGAGAAGCACTATTAAACATTCAGTACTTC.

The table lists this clonotype with many counts. The rearrangement joins TRBV10-2 to TRBJ1-5, with 8 bases identical to TRBD1. The CDR3 consists of 14 residues. Unmatched junction bases numbered 4, after V lost 3 bases and J lost 6 bases. From germline, CDR1 is WSHSY and CDR2 SAAADI. The CDR3: CASSETGGGQPQHF. The CDR3 DNA is TGCGCCAGCAGTGAAACAGGGGGAGGTCAGCCCCAGCATTTT.

This clonotype was seen at least ten times. The chain uses TRBV5-6 and TRBJ2-3; 7 bases are a match to TRBD1. The CDR3 is 16 amino acids. In germline, CDR1 is SGHDT, CDR2 YYEEEE. Trimming took 1 base from V and 2 from J; bases not matched to a gene: 7. Written as DNA, the CDR3 is TGTGCCAGCAGCTTGATTAGACAGGGATACACAGATACGCAGTATTTT. Its translation is CASSLIRQGYTDTQYF.

Points on this clonotype: A much larger clone sits a single nucleotide away, making a read error possible. The rearrangement links TRBV2 to TRBJ2-3; D unresolved. The CDR3 is 11 amino acids. Germline values: CDR1 SNHLY, CDR2 FYNNEI. CDR3 residues: CASKVADAQYF. The CDR3 DNA follows: TGTGCCAGCAAGGTGGCAGATGCGCAGTATTTT.

This clonotype occurred many times. The chain has TRBV7-2 and TRBJ2-7; the D gene could be TRBD1 or TRBD2 (6 bases each). The length of the CDR3 is 12 residues. Germline CDR1 is SGHTA and CDR2 is FQGNSA. V was clipped by 5 bases and J by 6 bases, with 11 bases between them. The CDR3 DNA sequence: TGTGCCAGCAGCCCCTGGGGGGCCGAGCAGTACTTC. The encoded protein is CASSPWGAEQYF.

CDR3 DNA: TGTGCCATCAGTGAGTCGAAGGGTAGCGAAGCTACCGGGGAGCTGTTTTTT. Translation gives CAISESKGSEATGELFF. The rearrangement links TRBV10-3 to TRBJ2-2, with a weak D call TRBD2 (5 bases). CDR3 size: 17 residues. CDR1 is ENHRY and CDR2 is SYGVKD in the germline V gene. V was pared by 0 bases and J by 5 bases, with 16 bases between.

This clonotype was seen ten or more times. CDR3 nucleotides: TGTGCCAGCAGCTTAGCAGCATCGGCAGGGGAGCTGTTTTTT. This encodes CASSLAASAGELFF. The chain joins TRBV7-9 to TRBJ2-2; unclear D gene. With 0 bases removed from V and 8 bases from J, the gap between germline ends came to 10 bases. CDR1 is SEHNR, CDR2 FQNEAQ, per germline (reference sequence). This CDR3 comprises 14 residues.

This clonotype was observed many times. The chain carries TRBV6-1 and TRBJ1-1; D is unclear. V gave up 2 bases and J gave up 1 base, with 11 bases separating them. Germline lookup yields CDR1 MNHNS and CDR2 SASEGT. This CDR3 region has 15 residues. CDR3 sequence reads: CASSESLGENTEAFF. CDR3 DNA: TGTGCCAGCAGTGAAAGCTTGGGAGAGAACACTGAAGCTTTCTTT.

This clonotype was found a few times. V usage is TRBV5-1 and J usage is TRBJ2-3; 7 bases fit TRBD1. The ends lost 5 bases at V and 5 bases at J; junction bases unmatched: 11. CDR3 length equals 15 residues. Germline loops: CDR1 SGHRS, CDR2 YFSETQ. CDR3 sequence (DNA): TGCGCCAGCAGTTTCGGGACAGTGGTTATAGATACGCAGTATTTT. Translating gives CASSFGTVVIDTQYF.

This clonotype was seen ten or more times. The chain carries TRBV12-3 or TRBV12-4 and TRBJ2-3; D is unclear. The CDR3 is 15 amino acids. The ends were cut back, 0 bases at V and 0 bases at J, with 7 bases in the middle. The CDR3: CASSLATSSTDTQYF. In DNA, the CDR3 is TGTGCCAGCAGTTTAGCGACTTCTAGCACAGATACGCAGTATTTT.

Comment on this clonotype: This may arise from a read error, as a much more abundant clone is one base away. This CDR3 fails to terminate in the conserved phenylalanine or tryptophan, so it likely reflects a read error. The V and J genes are TRBV5-3 and TRBJ2-1; TRBD2 matches 11 bases. TRBV5-3 is treated as an ORF (open reading frame) with a function not yet certain. The CDR3 totals 16 residues. The CDR3: CASSPEGLADYNEQFL. The CDR3 DNA reads TGCGCCAGCAGCCCGGAGGGACTAGCGGATTACAATGAGCAGTTCCTC.

As to this clonotype: This may come from a read error, since a much larger clone is one base off. This sequence joins TRBV4-3 and TRBJ1-1; no definite D call. Germline CDR1 is LGHNA and CDR2 is YSLEER. The CDR3 extends over 15 amino acids. Trimming shortened V by 3 bases and J by 0 bases, and 11 bases separated the two germline ends. The CDR3: CASSQTHTMNTEAFF. The CDR3 DNA sequence: TGCGCCAGCAGCCAGACACATACGATGAACACTGAAGCTTTCTTT.